These T cell receptor beta chains were read from a single sample in a study of blood T cell repertoires in COVID-19. Only in-frame clones appear in the TCRdb table, and some are missing; sequencing was by immunoSEQ multiplex PCR. The sample carries some 180,000 clones, about 80% recorded once. Sequencing input: PBMCs or T cells enriched from blood (not recorded which). The receptors originated from a man aged 60 to 75 who had been exposed to COVID-19. The CDR3 runs from the conserved cysteine through the conserved F or W. Each record gives: J gene, V gene, D gene, clone size, CDR3 protein, CDR3 DNA. A D gene is named only where the DNA matches it firmly. Size is omitted from some rows. Given values are once, few, many or a class for expanded clones.

TRBJ2-3	TRBV30	TRBD2	-	CAWSALSGRGDTQYF	TGTGCCTGGAGTGCTCTCTCCGGGAGGGGAGATACGCAGTATTTT
TRBJ2-1	TRBV2	-	-	CASDQGKQYNEQFF	TGTGCCAGCGACCAGGGAAAACAATACAATGAGCAGTTCTTC
TRBJ2-1	TRBV7-2	-	-	CASSLNRLSSYNEQFF	TGTGCCAGCAGCTTAAATCGACTAAGCTCCTACAATGAGCAGTTCTTC
TRBJ2-4	TRBV2	-	-	CASSLGPGGNIQYF	TGTGCCAGCAGTTTGGGGCCCGGGGGAAACATTCAGTACTTC
TRBJ1-5	TRBV19	-	-	CASRDRLNQPQHF	TGTGCCAGTAGAGACAGGCTAAATCAGCCCCAGCATTTT
TRBJ2-5	TRBV7-6	-	-	CTSSQEGGRETQYF	TGTACCAGCAGCCAGGAGGGGGGGCGGGAGACCCAGTACTTC
TRBJ2-5	TRBV9	TRBD2	-	CASSVSSGRLETQYF	TGTGCCAGCAGCGTGTCTAGCGGGAGGTTGGAGACCCAGTACTTC
TRBJ2-1	TRBV5-1	-	-	CASSRDGGAHNEQFF	TGCGCCAGCAGCCGGGACGGGGGAGCACACAATGAGCAGTTCTTC
TRBJ1-6	TRBV27	TRBD1	-	CASSYGAAGGYNSPLHF	TGTGCCAGCAGTTACGGTGCGGCAGGGGGTTATAATTCACCCCTCCACTTT
TRBJ1-5	TRBV29-1	-	-	CSASSPNQPQHF	TGCAGCGCTTCTAGCCCCAATCAGCCCCAGCATTTT
TRBJ1-3	TRBV14	-	-	CASSQTSTIYF	TGTGCCAGCAGCCAAACCAGCACCATATATTTT
TRBJ2-5	TRBV7-8	TRBD1	-	CASSLWETGGETQYF	TGTGCCAGCAGCTTGTGGGAGACAGGGGGAGAGACCCAGTACTTC
TRBJ2-5	TRBV27	-	many	CASSLEGAGRETQYF	TGTGCCAGCAGTTTGGAGGGGGCAGGGAGGGAGACCCAGTACTTC
TRBJ1-1	TRBV19	TRBD1	-	CASSASRPGQGAEAFF	TGTGCCAGTAGTGCGAGTCGACCGGGACAGGGGGCTGAAGCTTTCTTT